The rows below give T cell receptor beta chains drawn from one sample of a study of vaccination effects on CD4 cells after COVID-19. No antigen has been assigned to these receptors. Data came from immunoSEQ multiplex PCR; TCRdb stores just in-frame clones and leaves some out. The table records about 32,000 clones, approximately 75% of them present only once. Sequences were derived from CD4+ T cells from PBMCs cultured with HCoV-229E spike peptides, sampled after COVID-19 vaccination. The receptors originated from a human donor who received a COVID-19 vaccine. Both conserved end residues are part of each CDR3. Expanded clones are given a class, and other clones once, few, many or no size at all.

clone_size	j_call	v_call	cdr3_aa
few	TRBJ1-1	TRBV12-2	CASRPRTGVKNTEAFF
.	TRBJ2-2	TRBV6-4	CASSEEDTGELFF
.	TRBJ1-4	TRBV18	CASSPSSPGLDEKLFF
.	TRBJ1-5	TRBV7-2	CASSPFQGGAGQPQHF
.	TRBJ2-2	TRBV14	CASSQTQTTGELFF
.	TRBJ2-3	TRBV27	CASRSFILGSTDTQYF
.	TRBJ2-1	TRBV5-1	CASSLRTDSYNEQFF
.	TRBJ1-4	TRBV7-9	CASSSTVGGLEGEKLFF
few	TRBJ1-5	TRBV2	CASSHRTEINNQPQHF
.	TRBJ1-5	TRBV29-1	CSVGGTSNQPQHF
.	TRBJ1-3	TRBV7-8	CASSFMGDRGNTIYF